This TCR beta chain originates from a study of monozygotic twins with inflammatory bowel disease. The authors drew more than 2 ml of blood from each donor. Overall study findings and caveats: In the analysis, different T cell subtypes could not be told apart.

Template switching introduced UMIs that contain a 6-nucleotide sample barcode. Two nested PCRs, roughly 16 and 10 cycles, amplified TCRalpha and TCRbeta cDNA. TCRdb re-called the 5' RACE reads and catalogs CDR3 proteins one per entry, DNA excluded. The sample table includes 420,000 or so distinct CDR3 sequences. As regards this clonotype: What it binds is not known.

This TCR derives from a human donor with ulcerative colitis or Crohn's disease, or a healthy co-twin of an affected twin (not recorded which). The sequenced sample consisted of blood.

The CDR3: CASSLAETSRNTEAFF. V and J are TRBV5-1 and TRBJ1-1. Germline CDR1 SGHRS, CDR2 YFSETQ. The CDR3 totals 16 residues.